The present T cell receptor (beta chain) was sequenced within a study of post-analysis software for immune sequencing data. Study at large: Patients with relapsing-remitting, secondary progressive and progressive-relapsing multiple sclerosis courses were all represented.

This clonotype turned up a few times. Antigen unknown. V was pared by 7 bases and J by 4 bases, with 17 bases between. Germline V CDR1 and CDR2: MNHEY, SMNVEV (reference sequence). This CDR3 is built from 15 residues. Libraries were made from TCR beta cDNA, and they carried unique molecular identifiers. With about 0.85 to 10 million T cells as the source, hundreds of thousands of cDNA molecules resulted. TCRdb fed the PCR reads into MiXCR, producing one record per CDR3 protein. The table shows around 400,000 distinct CDR3 sequences, with roughly 38% occurring only once. Study-wide findings and caveats: Patients used about five TRBV segments, including TRBV5-6, TRBV5-1 and TRBV20-1, more often than controls. For normalized Chao1 diversity, multiple sclerosis patients scored significantly lower than controls did. Clustering by F measure revealed strong co-clustering among samples prepared together in one batch.

This TCR derives from a girl aged 10-17 years with multiple sclerosis. This chain connects TRBV27 to TRBJ2-1; tentative D call: TRBD2 (6 bases). The sample was blood. CDR3 sequence (DNA): TGTGCCAGCAACCCCACCGGGACTCTATACAATGAGCAGTTCTTC. Protein product: CASNPTGTLYNEQFF.